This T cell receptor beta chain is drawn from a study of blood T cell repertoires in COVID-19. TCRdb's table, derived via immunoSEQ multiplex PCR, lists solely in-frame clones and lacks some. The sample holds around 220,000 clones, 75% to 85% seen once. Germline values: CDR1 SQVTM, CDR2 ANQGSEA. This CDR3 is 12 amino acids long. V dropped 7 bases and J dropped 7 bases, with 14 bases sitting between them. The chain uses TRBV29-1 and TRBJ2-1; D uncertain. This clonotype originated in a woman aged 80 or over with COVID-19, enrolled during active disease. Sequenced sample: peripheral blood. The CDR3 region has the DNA TGCAGCGAAAGTCTAGTTTCAAATGAGCAGTTCTTC. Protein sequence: CSESLVSNEQFF.